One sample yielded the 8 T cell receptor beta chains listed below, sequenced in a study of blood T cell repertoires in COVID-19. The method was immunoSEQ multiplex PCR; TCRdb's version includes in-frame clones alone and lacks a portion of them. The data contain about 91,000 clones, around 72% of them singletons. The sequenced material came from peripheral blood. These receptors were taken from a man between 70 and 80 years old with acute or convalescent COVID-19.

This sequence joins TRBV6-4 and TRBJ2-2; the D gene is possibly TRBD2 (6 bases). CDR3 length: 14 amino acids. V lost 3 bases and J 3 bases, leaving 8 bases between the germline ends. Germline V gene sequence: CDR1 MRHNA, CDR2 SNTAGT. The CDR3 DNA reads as TGTGCCAGCAGTGAGGGCGGGGACACCGGGGAGCTGTTTTTT. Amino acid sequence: CASSEGGDTGELFF.

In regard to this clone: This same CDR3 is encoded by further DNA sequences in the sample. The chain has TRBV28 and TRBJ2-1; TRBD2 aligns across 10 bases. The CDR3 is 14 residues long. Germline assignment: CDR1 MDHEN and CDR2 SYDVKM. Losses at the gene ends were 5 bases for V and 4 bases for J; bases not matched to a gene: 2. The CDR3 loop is CASSLAGAYNEQFF. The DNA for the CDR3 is TGTGCCAGCAGTCTAGCGGGAGCGTACAATGAGCAGTTCTTC. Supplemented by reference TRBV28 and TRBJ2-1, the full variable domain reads DVKVTQSSRYLVKRTGEKVFLECVQDMDHENMFWYRQDPGLGLRLIYFSYDVKMKEKGDIPEGYSVSREKKERFSLILESASTNQTSMYLCASSLAGAYNEQFFGPGTRLTVL.

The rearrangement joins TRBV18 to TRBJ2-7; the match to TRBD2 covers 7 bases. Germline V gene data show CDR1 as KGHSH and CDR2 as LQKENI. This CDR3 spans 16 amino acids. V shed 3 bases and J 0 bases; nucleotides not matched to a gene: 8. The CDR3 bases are TGTGCCAGCTCACCGGAGTGGGGGGGATACTCCTACGAGCAGTACTTC. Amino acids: CASSPEWGGYSYEQYF.

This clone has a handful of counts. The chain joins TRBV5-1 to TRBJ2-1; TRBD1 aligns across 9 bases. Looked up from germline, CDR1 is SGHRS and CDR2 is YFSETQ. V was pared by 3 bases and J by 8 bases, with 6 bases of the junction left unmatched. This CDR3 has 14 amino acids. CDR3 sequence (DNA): TGCGCCAGCAGCTCAACAGGGGGCGCGGATGAGCAGTTCTTC. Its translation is CASSSTGGADEQFF.

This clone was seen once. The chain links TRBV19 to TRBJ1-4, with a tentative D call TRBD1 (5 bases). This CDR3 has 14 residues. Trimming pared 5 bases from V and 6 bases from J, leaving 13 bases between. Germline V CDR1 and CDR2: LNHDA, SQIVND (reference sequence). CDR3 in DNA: TGTGCCAGTAGTGAGCATGGGGACTATGAAAAACTGTTTTTT. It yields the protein CASSEHGDYEKLFF. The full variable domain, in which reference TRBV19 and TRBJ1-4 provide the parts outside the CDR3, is DGGITQSPKYLFRKEGQNVTLSCEQNLNHDAMYWYRQDPGQGLRLIYYSQIVNDFQKGDIAEGYSVSREKKESFPLTVTSAQKNPTAFYLCASSEHGDYEKLFFGSGTQLSVL.

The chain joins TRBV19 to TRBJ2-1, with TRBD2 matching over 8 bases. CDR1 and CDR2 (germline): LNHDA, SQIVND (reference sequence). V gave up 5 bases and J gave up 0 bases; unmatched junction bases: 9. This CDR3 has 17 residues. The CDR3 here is CASSPLSGASSYNEQFF. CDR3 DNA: TGTGCCAGTAGTCCCCTTAGCGGGGCCAGCTCCTACAATGAGCAGTTCTTC.

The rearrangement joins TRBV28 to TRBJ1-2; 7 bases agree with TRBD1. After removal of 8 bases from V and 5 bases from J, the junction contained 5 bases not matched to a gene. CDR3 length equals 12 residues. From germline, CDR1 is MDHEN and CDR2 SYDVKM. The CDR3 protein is CASDYRGYGYTF. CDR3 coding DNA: TGTGCCAGCGATTACAGGGGATATGGCTACACCTTC.

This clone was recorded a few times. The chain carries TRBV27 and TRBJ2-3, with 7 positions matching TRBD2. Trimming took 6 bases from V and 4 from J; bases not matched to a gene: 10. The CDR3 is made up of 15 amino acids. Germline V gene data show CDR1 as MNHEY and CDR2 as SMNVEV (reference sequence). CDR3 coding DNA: TGTGCCAGCAGGAAGGGGCAGGGAGGGTCAGATACGCAGTATTTT. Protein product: CASRKGQGGSDTQYF.